This is a list of T cell receptor beta chains from one sample in a study of blood T cell repertoires in COVID-19. Produced via immunoSEQ multiplex PCR; TCRdb's table is partial and in-frame only. The table lists fewer than 250,000 clones, around four fifths of them singletons. Sequenced: peripheral blood. Receptors originate from a man in his sixties with COVID-19, enrolled during active disease. CDR3s include the opening cysteine and the closing phenylalanine or tryptophan. A D gene is named only where the DNA matches it firmly. Expanded clones are given a class, and other clones once, few, many or no size at all.

-	-	TRBV30	TRBJ1-5	TGTGCCTGCATAGGATCTAAGACAGGTTATAGGGGGCCCCAGCATTTT	CACIGSKTGYRGPQHF
-	-	TRBV18	TRBJ1-3	TGTGCCAGCTCACCCACAGGGATTTCTGGAAACACCATATATTTT	CASSPTGISGNTIYF
-	once	TRBV5-4	TRBJ1-1	TGTGCCAGCAGCTTGGGAATGGACTCTAACACTGAAGCTTTCTTT	CASSLGMDSNTEAFF
-	-	TRBV10-2	TRBJ2-2	TGCGCCAGCAGTGAGTTATTTAGCGGGAACACCGGGGAGCTGTTTTTT	CASSELFSGNTGELFF
-	once	TRBV11-2	TRBJ2-2	TGTGCCAACCGGGACACCTACGAAGGGGAGCTGTTTTTT	CANRDTYEGELFF
-	-	TRBV9	TRBJ1-6	TGTGCCAGCAGCGTCGACGCCGCGCAGGTTAATTCACCCCTCCACTTT	CASSVDAAQVNSPLHF
-	-	TRBV3-1/TRBV3-2	TRBJ1-2	TGTGCCAGCAGGGGACTGAACTATGGCTACACCTTC	CASRGLNYGYTF
-	-	TRBV6-6	TRBJ1-1	TGTGCCAGCAGTTACTCGAGGGACACTGAAGCTTTCTTT	CASSYSRDTEAFF
-	-	TRBV5-4	TRBJ2-2	TGTGCCAGCAGCTTGGTCCCAGGGCTTTCGAAAACCGGGGAGCTGTTTTTT	CASSLVPGLSKTGELFF
TRBD1	-	TRBV27	TRBJ2-7	TGTGCCAGCAGTTTCGTCGGGACAGGGTTCTCCTACGAGCAGTACTTC	CASSFVGTGFSYEQYF
-	-	TRBV30	TRBJ1-1	TGTGCCTGGTGCTCTGGCGGGAACACTGAAGCTTTCTTT	CAWCSGGNTEAFF
TRBD1	-	TRBV28	TRBJ2-7	TGTGCCAGCAGCCCCACCGGACAGGGGGCCTACGAGCAGTACTTC	CASSPTGQGAYEQYF
TRBD1	-	TRBV7-2	TRBJ1-1	TGTGCCAGCAGTGGCCGAGGGACAGGCCACACTGAAGCTTTCTTT	CASSGRGTGHTEAFF
TRBD2	-	TRBV29-1	TRBJ2-7	TGCAGCGCTGGGCTAGCGGGAGCAAACTCCTACGAGCAGTACTTC	CSAGLAGANSYEQYF
TRBD1	-	TRBV3-1/TRBV3-2	TRBJ1-1	TGTGCCAGCGGGACAGCTTTTTCTAACACTGAAGCTTTCTTT	CASGTAFSNTEAFF
TRBD1	-	TRBV18	TRBJ1-1	TGTGCCAGCTCAACGGGACAGGGACTGAACACTGAAGCTTTCTTT	CASSTGQGLNTEAFF
TRBD1	-	TRBV25-1	TRBJ1-4	TGTGCCAGCAGTGAAGACAGGGGGTATGAAAAACTGTTTTTT	CASSEDRGYEKLFF
TRBD1	-	TRBV7-3	TRBJ1-2	TGTGCCAGCAGCTCGGGACAGGGGGTTAGTTTCGGAGGCTACACCTTC	CASSSGQGVSFGGYTF
TRBD2	few	TRBV5-1	TRBJ2-3	TGCGCCAGCAGCTTTAGCGGGACTAGCACAGATACGCAGTATTTT	CASSFSGTSTDTQYF
-	few	TRBV6-5	TRBJ1-4	TGTGCCAGCAGTTACTCTGCAGGAGGGGAAAAACTGTTTTTT	CASSYSAGGEKLFF
TRBD1	-	TRBV5-4	TRBJ1-1	TGTGCCAGCAGCTTGAGGACAGGGGGCAACACTGAAGCTTTCTTT	CASSLRTGGNTEAFF
TRBD2	-	TRBV19	TRBJ2-1	TGTGCCAGCAGACAAGGGCGGGAGGGCCGAAAGCTTGAGCAGTTCTTC	CASRQGREGRKLEQFF
-	few	TRBV5-6	TRBJ2-5	TGTGCCAGCAGCTACGGACAGCAAGAGACCCAGTACTTC	CASSYGQQETQYF
TRBD1	-	TRBV7-9	TRBJ2-3	TGTGCCAGCAGCATGAGACAGGGGACAGATACGCAGTATTTT	CASSMRQGTDTQYF
TRBD2	once	TRBV9	TRBJ2-1	TGTGCCAGCAGCGAGGGGCGGGTGCGGGAGAACTACAATGAGCAGTTCTTC	CASSEGRVRENYNEQFF
-	-	TRBV6-6	TRBJ1-5	TGTGCCAGCAGTTGGGCCCAAGGACAGCCCCAGCATTTT	CASSWAQGQPQHF
TRBD1	-	TRBV27	TRBJ2-1	TGTGCCGTAACGGGGGGACAGGGGTGGTACAATGAGCAGTTCTTC	CAVTGGQGWYNEQFF
-	-	TRBV9	TRBJ2-1	TGTGCCAGCAGCTCGGGATACAATGAGCAGTTCTTC	CASSSGYNEQFF
TRBD1	-	TRBV7-3	TRBJ1-6	TGTGCCAGCAGCTTAGACAGGGATTCACCCCTCCACTTT	CASSLDRDSPLHF
TRBD1	-	TRBV19	TRBJ1-2	TGTGCCACCAAGATCTACTCAACCGGGACAGGGGGCGCAGGTCACTATGGCTACACCTTC	CATKIYSTGTGGAGHYGYTF